This T cell receptor beta chain was documented in a study of neurological immune-mediated disorders. General study results and limits: The most TCR clonal expansion was seen in HTLV-1-associated myelopathy, whereas the least was seen in multiple sclerosis, below the level in healthy controls.

This clonotype was seen a few times. The antigen is undetermined. Germline CDR1 reads KGHSH; CDR2 reads LQKENI. This CDR3 region has 13 residues. Trimming stripped 3 bases from V and 0 bases from J, with 5 bases between. The cDNA was synthesized by 5'RACE incorporating 10-nucleotide random UMIs. Using its own MiXCR run on the 5' RACE reads, TCRdb lists one record per CDR3 protein. The sample lists 20,000 to 25,000 distinct CDR3 sequences; 13% were seen once. The sample was PBMCs. The receptor's source is a woman aged 55-75 years with HTLV-1-associated myelopathy (HAM/TSP). The rearrangement joins TRBV18 to TRBJ1-1; no reliable D call. In DNA form, the CDR3 reads TGTGCCAGCTCACCTGCACTGAACACTGAAGCTTTCTTT. It is translated as CASSPALNTEAFF.